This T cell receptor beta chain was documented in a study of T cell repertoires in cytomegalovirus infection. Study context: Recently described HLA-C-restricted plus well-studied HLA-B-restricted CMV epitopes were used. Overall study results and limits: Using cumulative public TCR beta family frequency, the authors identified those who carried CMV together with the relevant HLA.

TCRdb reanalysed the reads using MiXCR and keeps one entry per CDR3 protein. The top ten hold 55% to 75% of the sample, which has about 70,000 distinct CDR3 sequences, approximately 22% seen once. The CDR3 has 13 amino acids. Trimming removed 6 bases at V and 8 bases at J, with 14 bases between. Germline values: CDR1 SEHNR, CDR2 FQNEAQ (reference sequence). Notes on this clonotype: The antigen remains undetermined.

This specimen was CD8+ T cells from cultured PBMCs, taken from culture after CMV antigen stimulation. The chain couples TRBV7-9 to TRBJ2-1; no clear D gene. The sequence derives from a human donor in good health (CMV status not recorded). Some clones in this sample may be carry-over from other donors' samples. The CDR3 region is CASSSPGWDEQFF. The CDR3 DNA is TGTGCCAGCAGTTCCCCAGGTTGGGATGAGCAGTTCTTC.